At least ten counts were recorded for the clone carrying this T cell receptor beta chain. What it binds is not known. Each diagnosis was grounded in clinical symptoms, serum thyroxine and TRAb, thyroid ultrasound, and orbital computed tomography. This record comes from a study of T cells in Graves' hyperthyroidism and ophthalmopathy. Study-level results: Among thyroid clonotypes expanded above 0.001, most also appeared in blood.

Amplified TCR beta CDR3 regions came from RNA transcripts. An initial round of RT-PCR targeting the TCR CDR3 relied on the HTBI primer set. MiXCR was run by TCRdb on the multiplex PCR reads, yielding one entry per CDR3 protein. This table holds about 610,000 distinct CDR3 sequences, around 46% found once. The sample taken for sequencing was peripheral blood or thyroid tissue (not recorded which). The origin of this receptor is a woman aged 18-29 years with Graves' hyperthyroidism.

CDR3: CASSLRRQGGTGELFF. CDR3 DNA sequence: TGTGCCAGCAGCTTGAGGAGGCAGGGGGGCACCGGGGAGCTGTTTTTT. The genes are TRBV5-4 and TRBJ2-2; a weak D match, TRBD1 (7 bases). Trimming left V 1 base short and J 4 bases short, with 14 bases between. Germline loops: CDR1 SGHNT, CDR2 YYREEE (reference sequence). The CDR3 runs 16 residues.